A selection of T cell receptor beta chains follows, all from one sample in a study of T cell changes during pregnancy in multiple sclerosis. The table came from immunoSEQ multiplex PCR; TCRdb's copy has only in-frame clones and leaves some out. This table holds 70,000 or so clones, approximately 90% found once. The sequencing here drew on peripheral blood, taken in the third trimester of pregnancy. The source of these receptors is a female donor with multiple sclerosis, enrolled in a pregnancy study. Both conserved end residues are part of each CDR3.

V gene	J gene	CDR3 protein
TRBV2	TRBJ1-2	CASSEVRGQGAPLSF
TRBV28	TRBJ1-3	CASTRGGASGNTIYF
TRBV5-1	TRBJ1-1	CASSSGMNTEAFF
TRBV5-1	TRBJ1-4	CASSSRPNEKLFF
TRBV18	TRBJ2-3	CASSPWDKSTDTQYF
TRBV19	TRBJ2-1	CASIKYRGSNEQFF
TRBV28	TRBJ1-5	CASSSLGGQDQPQHF
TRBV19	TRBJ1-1	CASSIGNPRRPKDTEAFF
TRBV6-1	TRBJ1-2	CASREAAGYGYTF
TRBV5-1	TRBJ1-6	CASSLDLLVNSPLHF
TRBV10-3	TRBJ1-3	CAISESTGNTIYF
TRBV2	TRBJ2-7	CASIRGRAYEQYF
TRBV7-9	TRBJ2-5	CASSFARQGMGETQYF
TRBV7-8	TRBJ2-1	CASSLAWTSVQNEQFF
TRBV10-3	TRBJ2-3	CAISGGLAGPLQYF
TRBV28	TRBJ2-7	CASTLRQLTYEQYF
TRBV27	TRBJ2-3	CASSLSFPDRGRTDTQYF
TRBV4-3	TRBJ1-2	CASSPGQGNYGYTF
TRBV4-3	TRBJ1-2	CASSQALSGGQAFILYGYTF
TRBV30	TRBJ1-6	CAWDPQAGRDSPLHF
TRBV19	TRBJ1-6	CASTPTGYNSPLHF
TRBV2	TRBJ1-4	CASRAGAREKLFF
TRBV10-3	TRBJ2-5	CAISGGSQETQYF
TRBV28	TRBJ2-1	CASSLWSLASGNEQFF
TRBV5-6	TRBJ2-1	CASSDPLAGEGWSYNEQFF
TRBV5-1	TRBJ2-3	CASSLGVGSGTDTQYF
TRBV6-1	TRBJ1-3	CASSEEWQGISGNTIYF
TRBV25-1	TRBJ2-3	CASGQGGTDTQYF
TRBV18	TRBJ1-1	CASSSTMDNLNTEAFF
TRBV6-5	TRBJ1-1	CASSYSGLTEAFF
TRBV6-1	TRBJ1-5	CASRLGGLQPQHF
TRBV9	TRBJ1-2	CASSVDGGFYGYTF
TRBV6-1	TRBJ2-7	CASSRQVSYEQYF
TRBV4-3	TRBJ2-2	CASSQEMGAGGELFF
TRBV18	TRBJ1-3	CASSPLKGSGNTIYF
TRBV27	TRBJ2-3	CASSFRAKTDTQYF
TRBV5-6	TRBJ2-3	CASSLTNTQYF
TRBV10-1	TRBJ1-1	CASSESSSTEAFF
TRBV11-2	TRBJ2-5	CASSLVAGPQYF
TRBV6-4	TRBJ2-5	CASSDGKVRGPQETQYF
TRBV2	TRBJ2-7	CASSVWDTSLSYEQYF
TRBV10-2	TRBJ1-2	CASSERGDGYTF
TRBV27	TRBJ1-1	CASSVPGQGRRTEAFF
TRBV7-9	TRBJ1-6	CASAGGLYNSPLHF
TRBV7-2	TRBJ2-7	CATSRTPVYEQYF
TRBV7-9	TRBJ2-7	CASSFRDRGPYEQYF
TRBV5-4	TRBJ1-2	CASSFATAPGGYTF
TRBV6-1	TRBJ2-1	CASTGGETYNEQFF
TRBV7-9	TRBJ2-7	CASTLSASGNYEQYF
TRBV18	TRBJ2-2	CASSRDLEDNTGELFF
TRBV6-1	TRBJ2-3	CASSDYPDTQYF
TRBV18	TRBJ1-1	CASSPPETGTTEAFF
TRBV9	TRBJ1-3	CASSQEGSYGNTIYF
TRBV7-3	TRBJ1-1	CASSLQGADEAFF